This TCR beta chain appears in the sequencing data of a study of blood T cell repertoires in COVID-19. Study summary: Samples came from the United States, Italy and Spain, spanning acute and convalescent COVID-19. Sample material is recorded as cDNA or gDNA derived from T cells, B-cell-depleted T cells, or PBMCs.

Original methodology: Estimated nucleated cell counts came from reference gene primer amplification. Clones were read by immunoSEQ multiplex PCR, and TCRdb kept only the in-frame ones, dropping some. That table supplies the V and J calls and clone size; D and trimming were determined from the DNA. The sample lists about 63,000 clones, more than 70% occurring once. V was cut by 4 bases and J by 4 bases, with 11 bases left in between. The CDR3 contains 13 residues. Germline V lookup: CDR1 SGHNT, CDR2 YYREEE (reference sequence). The chain recombines TRBV5-4 with TRBJ1-2, with D perhaps TRBD1 (6 bases). The origin of this receptor is a human donor in a cohort sampled during active COVID-19. Sequencing was done on a sample of peripheral blood. The CDR3 DNA reads TGTGCCAGCAGCGCCAGGGGAACCTATGGCTACACCTTC. It encodes CASSARGTYGYTF.